This record concerns one T cell receptor beta chain sequence. This clone was picked up a small number of times. What antigen it recognizes has not been identified. A read error may account for a junction end that differs from germline. The immunoSEQ assay amplified TCRB CDR3 regions from roughly 2 micrograms of genomic DNA, or from all available DNA when less than that amount was available. For multiplex PCR, 60 forward primers for TCR V beta segments and 13 reverse primers for J beta segments were used. To estimate the number of reads per starting template, synthetic control templates were added to each sample at limiting dilution. The Illumina HiSeq System generated 87 bp sequencing reads. In the paper's pipeline: PCR and sequencing errors were removed by a nearest neighbor algorithm that merged closely related sequences. TCR overlap was defined as the percentage of unique tumor TCR beta sequences that were also present in the same patient's peripheral blood. TCRdb limited this immuneACCESS table to in-frame rearrangements with V and J called. A share of clones is missing; checked studies link under half to unresolved V genes, and the rest is unexplained. V, J and clone size are taken as reported in that table, and D and trimming were inferred from the DNA itself. The sample profile shows some 91,000 clones; roughly four fifths of them were found once. Jointly, the top ten make up over 2% of the sample.

The germline V gene provides CDR1 SGHRS and CDR2 YFSETQ. Including cysteine and phenylalanine, the CDR3 has 12 amino acids. Just the 36-base CDR3 DNA is kept, in frame starting at base 1. The time point label, read with the paper, signifies: after dendritic cell vaccination, including at tumor progression/relapse. Patients were selected on the basis of adequate residual fresh-frozen tumor tissue and more than two years of available survival data. Although molecular status otherwise differed among the glioblastoma patients, no patient had an isocitrate dehydrogenase mutation. PBMC were collected before vaccination, two weeks after the third vaccination, and at tumor progression when it occurred. The Qiagen DNeasy Blood extraction Kit was used to extract genomic DNA. This entry comes from a study of glioma-infiltrating T cells after dendritic cell vaccination listed by TCRdb under 2016. In terms of the full investigation: The cohort included roughly 15 glioblastoma patients drawn from Phase I and II dendritic cell vaccination trials, of whom 9 were newly diagnosed and 6 had recurrent disease. Autologous tumor lysate-pulsed dendritic cell vaccination was administered to the patients between about 2003 and 2012. The vaccine was prepared from monocyte-derived dendritic cells that were cultured for seven days with IL-4 and GM-CSF and then pulsed overnight with autologous tumor lysate. Each patient was given three intradermal dendritic cell vaccine injections, spaced two weeks apart, in the arm below the axilla. Deep sequencing of TCR beta CDR3 regions was used to quantify tumor-infiltrating lymphocyte content and compare tumor and blood repertoires in dendritic cell-vaccinated glioblastoma patients. Survival after dendritic cell vaccination was correlated with TCR sequencing metrics, such as TIL content and the overlap between tumor and blood repertoires. Broad study findings and their caveats: The cohort was small and heterogeneous, and full blood and tumor sets were available for few patients, with initial-recurrent tumor pairs available for even fewer patients. The three-group TCR overlap response model was characterized as speculative, and prospective validation of the model was stated to be required. No direct relationship between TCR clonality and survival was found, suggesting that a diverse polyclonal response may matter. After dendritic cell vaccination, a higher estimated pretreatment TIL content predicted longer time to progression and overall survival.

This chain is built from TRBV5-1 and TRBJ2-7; 8 central nucleotides agree with TRBD1. This clonotype originated in a human donor with glioblastoma. The material sequenced was blood, taken after dendritic cell vaccination. The nucleotides are TGCGCCAGCAGCTTGGATTTCAGGGGGCTACACTTC. This encodes CASSLDFRGLHF.